This is a list of T cell receptor beta chains from one sample in a study of T cell changes during pregnancy in multiple sclerosis. The method was immunoSEQ multiplex PCR; TCRdb's version includes in-frame clones alone and lacks a portion of them. The sample holds about 36,000 clones, roughly 93% seen once. Sequences were derived from CD4+ T cells from peripheral blood mononuclear cells, sampled in the first trimester of pregnancy. The receptor set was obtained from a female donor with multiple sclerosis, enrolled in a pregnancy study. CDR3s include the opening cysteine and the closing phenylalanine or tryptophan. Fields, in order: J gene, V gene, D gene, CDR3 length, clone size, CDR3 DNA, CDR3 protein. A D gene is named only where the DNA matches it firmly. For some rows the clone size is stated as once, few or many, or as a class when expanded; others skip it.

J gene: TRBJ1-5
V gene: TRBV25-1
D gene: -
CDR3 length: 15
clone size: -
CDR3 DNA: TGTGCCAGCAGTGGTGACAGAGATAGCAATCAGCCCCAGCATTTT
CDR3 protein: CASSGDRDSNQPQHF

J gene: TRBJ2-5
V gene: TRBV5-4
D gene: -
CDR3 length: 13
clone size: -
CDR3 DNA: TGTGCCAGCAGCGGTATAGTGCAAGAGACCCAGTACTTC
CDR3 protein: CASSGIVQETQYF

J gene: TRBJ1-3
V gene: TRBV11-2
D gene: -
CDR3 length: 15
clone size: once
CDR3 DNA: TGTGCCAGCAGCTTAGTCAGGGACTCTGGAAACACCATATATTTT
CDR3 protein: CASSLVRDSGNTIYF

J gene: TRBJ2-2
V gene: TRBV11-3
D gene: TRBD1
CDR3 length: 14
clone size: -
CDR3 DNA: TGTGCCAGCAGCGCCTACAGGGGTACCGGGGAGCTGTTTTTT
CDR3 protein: CASSAYRGTGELFF

J gene: TRBJ1-1
V gene: TRBV7-2
D gene: TRBD1
CDR3 length: 14
clone size: -
CDR3 DNA: TGTGCCAGCAGCTCCCACAGGGGGAACACTGAAGCTTTCTTT
CDR3 protein: CASSSHRGNTEAFF

J gene: TRBJ2-1
V gene: TRBV9
D gene: TRBD2
CDR3 length: 20
clone size: -
CDR3 DNA: TGTGCCAGCAGCGTAGCTACGCTAGCGGGGGGGCTCGGGGAGAACAATGAGCAGTTCTTC
CDR3 protein: CASSVATLAGGLGENNEQFF

J gene: TRBJ2-1
V gene: TRBV15
D gene: -
CDR3 length: 14
clone size: once
CDR3 DNA: TGTGCCACCAGCAGAGATCGGGAAGGCAATGAGCAGTTCTTC
CDR3 protein: CATSRDREGNEQFF

J gene: TRBJ2-5
V gene: TRBV7-2
D gene: -
CDR3 length: 16
clone size: -
CDR3 DNA: TGTGCCAGCAGCTTAGCAGCTAGCGAGCTGGGGGAGACCCAGTACTTC
CDR3 protein: CASSLAASELGETQYF

J gene: TRBJ1-3
V gene: TRBV18
D gene: TRBD1
CDR3 length: 16
clone size: once
CDR3 DNA: TGTGCCAGCTCACCGTCCCGGGACAGCTACGGAAACACCATATATTTT
CDR3 protein: CASSPSRDSYGNTIYF

J gene: TRBJ1-4
V gene: TRBV6-6
D gene: TRBD1
CDR3 length: 15
clone size: -
CDR3 DNA: TGTGCCAGCAGTTATGGTAGGACAGGTTATGAAAAACTGTTTTTT
CDR3 protein: CASSYGRTGYEKLFF

J gene: TRBJ2-6
V gene: TRBV19
D gene: TRBD2
CDR3 length: 17
clone size: -
CDR3 DNA: TGTGCCAGTCATAGGCGGGAGGGCCGTCCTGGGGCCAACGTCCTGACTTTC
CDR3 protein: CASHRREGRPGANVLTF

J gene: TRBJ1-2
V gene: TRBV6-5
D gene: -
CDR3 length: 13
clone size: -
CDR3 DNA: TGTGCCAGCAGTTACTCGACAAATCTTACCTACACCTTC
CDR3 protein: CASSYSTNLTYTF

J gene: TRBJ2-1
V gene: TRBV6-1
D gene: TRBD1
CDR3 length: 15
clone size: -
CDR3 DNA: TGTGCCAGCAGTTTCCCGGGACAGGCCTTTAATGAGCAGTTCTTC
CDR3 protein: CASSFPGQAFNEQFF

J gene: TRBJ2-7
V gene: TRBV6-1
D gene: TRBD2
CDR3 length: 11
clone size: -
CDR3 DNA: TGTGCCAGCTTCGCCGGGGGGGAGCAGTACTTC
CDR3 protein: CASFAGGEQYF

J gene: TRBJ2-2
V gene: TRBV7-2
D gene: -
CDR3 length: 15
clone size: -
CDR3 DNA: TGTGCCAGCAGCTTTATAGCGGTGAACACCGGGGAGCTGTTTTTT
CDR3 protein: CASSFIAVNTGELFF

J gene: TRBJ1-1
V gene: TRBV20-1
D gene: -
CDR3 length: 11
clone size: -
CDR3 DNA: TGCAGTGTAACAGGGAACACTGAAGCTTTCTTT
CDR3 protein: CSVTGNTEAFF

J gene: TRBJ1-1
V gene: TRBV7-9
D gene: -
CDR3 length: 15
clone size: -
CDR3 DNA: TGTGCCAGCAGCTTAGGGGCTACTTCGAACACTGAAGCTTTCTTT
CDR3 protein: CASSLGATSNTEAFF

J gene: TRBJ2-7
V gene: TRBV6-1
D gene: -
CDR3 length: 14
clone size: -
CDR3 DNA: TGTGCCAGCAGCCCCGACAGAGTCTCCTACGAGCAGTACTTC
CDR3 protein: CASSPDRVSYEQYF

J gene: TRBJ2-2
V gene: TRBV18
D gene: -
CDR3 length: 16
clone size: -
CDR3 DNA: TGTGCCAGCTCACTCAAGGCAGGTTCGAACACCGGGGAGCTGTTTTTT
CDR3 protein: CASSLKAGSNTGELFF

J gene: TRBJ2-3
V gene: TRBV14
D gene: -
CDR3 length: 15
clone size: once
CDR3 DNA: TGTGCCAGCAGCCCCGCCCAGGGGCGCACAGATACGCAGTATTTT
CDR3 protein: CASSPAQGRTDTQYF